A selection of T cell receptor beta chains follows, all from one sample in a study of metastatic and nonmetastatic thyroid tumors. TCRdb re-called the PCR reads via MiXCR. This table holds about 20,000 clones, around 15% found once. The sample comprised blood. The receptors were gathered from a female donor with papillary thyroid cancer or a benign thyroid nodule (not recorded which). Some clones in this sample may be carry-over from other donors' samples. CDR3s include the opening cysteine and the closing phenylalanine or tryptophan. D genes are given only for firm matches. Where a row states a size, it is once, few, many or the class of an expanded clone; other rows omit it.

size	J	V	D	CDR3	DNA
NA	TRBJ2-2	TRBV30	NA	CAWNFNTGELFF	TGTGCCTGGAATTTTAACACCGGGGAGCTGTTTTTT
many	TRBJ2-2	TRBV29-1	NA	CSVEMGSAAGELFF	TGCAGCGTTGAAATGGGGTCAGCGGCCGGGGAGCTGTTTTTT
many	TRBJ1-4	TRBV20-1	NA	CSASGVLEKLFF	TGCAGTGCCAGCGGGGTTCTGGAAAAACTGTTTTTT
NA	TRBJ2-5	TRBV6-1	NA	CASSEPGFQETQYF	TGTGCCAGCAGTGAACCCGGCTTCCAAGAGACCCAGTACTTC
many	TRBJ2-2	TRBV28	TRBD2	CASRLTSGRSGGTGELFF	TGTGCCAGCAGGTTGACTAGCGGGAGGTCGGGGGGCACCGGGGAGCTGTTTTTT
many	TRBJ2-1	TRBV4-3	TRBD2	CASSQDRLAGNNEQFF	TGCGCCAGCAGCCAAGATCGACTAGCGGGCAACAATGAGCAGTTCTTC
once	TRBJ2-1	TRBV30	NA	CAWEHPFRAYNEQFF	TGTGCCTGGGAGCACCCTTTTCGGGCGTACAATGAGCAGTTCTTC
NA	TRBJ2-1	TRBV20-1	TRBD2	CSARGGGGEWDNEQFF	TGCAGTGCTAGAGGCGGGGGGGGAGAGTGGGACAATGAGCAGTTCTTC
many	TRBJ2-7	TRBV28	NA	CASGRKAWTPQYF	TGTGCCAGCGGGAGGAAAGCCTGGACTCCGCAGTACTTC
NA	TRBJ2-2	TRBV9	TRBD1	CASSVAEGQGLVGELFF	TGTGCCAGCAGCGTAGCTGAGGGACAGGGCCTGGTCGGGGAGCTGTTTTTT
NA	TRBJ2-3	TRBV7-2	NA	CASSLAVRTSTDTQYF	TGTGCCAGCAGCTTGGCGGTCCGGACTAGCACAGATACGCAGTATTTT
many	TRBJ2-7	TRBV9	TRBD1	CASSVEYRGYEQYF	TGTGCCAGCAGCGTAGAATACAGGGGCTACGAGCAGTACTTC
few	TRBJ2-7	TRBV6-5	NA	CASSYSAALSYEQYF	TGTGCCAGCAGTTACTCGGCAGCCCTATCCTACGAGCAGTACTTC
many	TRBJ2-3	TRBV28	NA	CASSWGASTDTQYF	TGTGCCAGCAGTTGGGGGGCGAGCACAGATACGCAGTATTTT
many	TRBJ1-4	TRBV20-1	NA	CSAPLSYNEKLFF	TGCAGTGCCCCGTTGAGTTATAATGAAAAACTGTTTTTT
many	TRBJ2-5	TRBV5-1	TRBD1	CASREGTGGEETQYF	TGCGCCAGCAGGGAAGGGACAGGGGGAGAAGAGACCCAGTACTTC
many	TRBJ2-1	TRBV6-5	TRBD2	CASSYRGLASGRAEQFF	TGTGCCAGCAGTTACAGGGGTTTGGCTAGCGGGAGAGCTGAGCAGTTCTTC
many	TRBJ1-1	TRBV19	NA	CASSIDRPGRTEAFF	TGTGCCAGTAGTATAGATCGTCCAGGGCGAACTGAAGCTTTCTTT
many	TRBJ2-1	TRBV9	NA	CASSVGGQNSYNEQFF	TGTGCCAGCAGCGTAGGTGGACAGAACTCCTACAATGAGCAGTTCTTC
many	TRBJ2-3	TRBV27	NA	CASSLVGARTDTQYF	TGTGCCAGCAGCTTAGTCGGGGCCCGCACAGATACGCAGTATTTT
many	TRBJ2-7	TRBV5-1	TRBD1	CASSYLGQGAEQYF	TGCGCCAGCAGCTATTTGGGACAGGGTGCCGAGCAGTACTTC
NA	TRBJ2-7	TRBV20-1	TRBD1	CSARGQVYEQYF	TGCAGTGCTAGGGGACAGGTCTACGAGCAGTACTTC
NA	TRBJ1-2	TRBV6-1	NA	CASRALLGGGHGYTF	TGTGCCAGCAGAGCCCTCTTGGGGGGGGGGCATGGCTACACCTTC
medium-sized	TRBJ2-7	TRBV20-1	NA	CSARDQEPYEQYF	TGCAGTGCTAGAGATCAGGAGCCCTACGAGCAGTACTTC
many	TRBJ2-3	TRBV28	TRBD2	CASSLLGLGDTDTQYF	TGTGCCAGCAGTCTTTTGGGACTAGGGGATACAGATACGCAGTATTTT
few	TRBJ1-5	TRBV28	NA	CASSGDNQPQHF	TGTGCCAGCAGTGGGGACAATCAGCCCCAGCATTTT
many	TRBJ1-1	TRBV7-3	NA	CASSFAHGTEAFF	TGTGCCAGCAGCTTTGCCCACGGCACTGAAGCTTTCTTT
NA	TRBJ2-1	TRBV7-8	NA	CASSLVGRTHNEQFF	TGTGCCAGCAGCTTAGTTGGACGGACGCACAATGAGCAGTTCTTC
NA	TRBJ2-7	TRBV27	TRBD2	CASSPGLAGTHEQYF	TGTGCCAGCAGCCCGGGGCTAGCGGGGACCCACGAGCAGTACTTC
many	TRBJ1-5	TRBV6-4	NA	CATDPAGGYSNQPQHF	TGTGCCACCGACCCCGCAGGAGGATATAGCAATCAGCCCCAGCATTTT
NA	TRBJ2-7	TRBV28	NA	CASSGLDGRPYEQYF	TGTGCCAGTAGTGGTCTGGACGGAAGGCCCTACGAGCAGTACTTC
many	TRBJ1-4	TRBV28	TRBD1	CASSLGQGANEKLFF	TGTGCCAGCAGTTTGGGACAGGGGGCTAATGAAAAACTGTTTTTT
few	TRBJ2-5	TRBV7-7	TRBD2	CASSLAGLAGEETQYF	TGTGCTAGCAGCTTAGCGGGACTAGCGGGAGAAGAGACCCAGTACTTC
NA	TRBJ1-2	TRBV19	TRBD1	CASTPGQGVGGYTF	TGTGCCAGTACTCCGGGACAGGGGGTGGGAGGCTACACCTTC
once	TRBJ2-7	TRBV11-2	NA	CASSLAVSYEQYF	TGTGCCAGCAGCTTAGCTGTTTCTTACGAGCAGTACTTC
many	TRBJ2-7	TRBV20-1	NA	CSASKGSYEQYF	TGCAGTGCTAGTAAGGGATCCTACGAGCAGTACTTC
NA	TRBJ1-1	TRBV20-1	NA	CSATQGGGTEAFF	TGCAGTGCTACCCAGGGTGGAGGCACTGAAGCTTTCTTT
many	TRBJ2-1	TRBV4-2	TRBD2	CASSHLAGRSYNEQFF	TGTGCCAGCAGCCACCTAGCGGGACGCTCCTACAATGAGCAGTTCTTC
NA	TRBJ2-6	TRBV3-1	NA	CASSQVVSGANVLTF	TGTGCCAGCAGCCAAGTCGTCTCTGGGGCCAACGTCCTGACTTTC
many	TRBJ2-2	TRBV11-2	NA	CASSLFSFVGGGELFF	TGTGCCAGCAGCTTATTTTCGTTCGTTGGTGGCGGGGAGCTGTTTTTT
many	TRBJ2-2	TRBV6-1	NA	CASSVDWANTGELFF	TGTGCCAGCAGTGTAGACTGGGCGAACACCGGGGAGCTGTTTTTT
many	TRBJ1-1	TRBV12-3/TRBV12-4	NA	CASTSSWGQMNTEAFF	TGTGCCAGCACCTCTAGCTGGGGGCAAATGAACACTGAAGCTTTCTTT
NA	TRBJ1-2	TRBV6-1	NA	CASTINRWPYGYTF	TGTGCCAGCACCATTAACAGGTGGCCTTATGGCTACACCTTC
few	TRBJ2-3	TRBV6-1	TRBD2	CASSELAGADTQYF	TGTGCCAGCAGTGAACTAGCGGGAGCAGATACGCAGTATTTT
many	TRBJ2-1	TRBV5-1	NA	CASSSRGGYYNEQFF	TGCGCCAGCAGCTCCCGAGGCGGGTATTACAATGAGCAGTTCTTC
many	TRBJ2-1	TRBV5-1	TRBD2	CASSLESGIVNEQFF	TGCGCCAGCAGCTTGGAGAGCGGGATAGTAAATGAGCAGTTCTTC
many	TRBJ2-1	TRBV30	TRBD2	CAWTGLALYNEQFF	TGTGCCTGGACGGGACTAGCGCTATACAATGAGCAGTTCTTC
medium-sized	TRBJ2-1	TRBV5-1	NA	CASSLVGRGDEQFF	TGCGCCAGCAGCTTGGTAGGCAGGGGCGATGAGCAGTTCTTC
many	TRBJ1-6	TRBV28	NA	CASSLGGGDSPLHF	TGTGCCAGCAGTTTAGGAGGTGGGGATTCACCCCTCCACTTT